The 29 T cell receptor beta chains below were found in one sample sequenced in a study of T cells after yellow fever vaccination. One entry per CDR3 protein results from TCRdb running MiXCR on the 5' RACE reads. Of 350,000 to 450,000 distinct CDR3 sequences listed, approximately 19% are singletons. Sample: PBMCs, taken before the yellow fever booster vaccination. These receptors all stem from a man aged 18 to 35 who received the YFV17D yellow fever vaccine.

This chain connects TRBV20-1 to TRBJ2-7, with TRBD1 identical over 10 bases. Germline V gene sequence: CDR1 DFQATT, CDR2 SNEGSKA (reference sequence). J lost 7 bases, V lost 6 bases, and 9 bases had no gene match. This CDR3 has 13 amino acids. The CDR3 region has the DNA TGCAGTGCCCATGACAGGGGGCTGGGGGAGCAGTACTTC. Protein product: CSAHDRGLGEQYF.

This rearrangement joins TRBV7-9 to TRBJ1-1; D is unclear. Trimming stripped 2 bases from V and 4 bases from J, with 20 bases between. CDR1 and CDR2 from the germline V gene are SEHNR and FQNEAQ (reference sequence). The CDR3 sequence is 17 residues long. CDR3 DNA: TGTGCCAGCAGCTTAATTGGTATCTCCCGTTTCTCCACTGAAGCTTTCTTT. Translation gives CASSLIGISRFSTEAFF.

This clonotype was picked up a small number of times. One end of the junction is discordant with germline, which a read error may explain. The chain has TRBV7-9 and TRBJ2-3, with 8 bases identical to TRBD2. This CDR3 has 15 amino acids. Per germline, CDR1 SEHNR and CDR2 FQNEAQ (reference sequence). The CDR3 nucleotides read TGTGCCAGCAGCCCCGGGGGGGTCCGCACGGATACGCAGTATTTT. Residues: CASSPGGVRTDTQYF.

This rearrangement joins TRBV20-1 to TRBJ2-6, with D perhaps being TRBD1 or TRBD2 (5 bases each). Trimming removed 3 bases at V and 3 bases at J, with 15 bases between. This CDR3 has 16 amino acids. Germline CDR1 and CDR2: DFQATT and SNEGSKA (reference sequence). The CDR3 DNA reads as TGCAGTGCTAGGGCCCCAGGGAGTAGTGGGGCCAACGTCCTGACTTTC. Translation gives CSARAPGSSGANVLTF.

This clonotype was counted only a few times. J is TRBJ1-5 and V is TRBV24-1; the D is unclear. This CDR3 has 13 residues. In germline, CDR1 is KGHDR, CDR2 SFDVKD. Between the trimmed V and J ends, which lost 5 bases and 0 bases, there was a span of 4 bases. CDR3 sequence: CATSVYSNQPQHF. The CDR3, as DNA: TGTGCCACCAGTGTTTATAGCAATCAGCCCCAGCATTTT.

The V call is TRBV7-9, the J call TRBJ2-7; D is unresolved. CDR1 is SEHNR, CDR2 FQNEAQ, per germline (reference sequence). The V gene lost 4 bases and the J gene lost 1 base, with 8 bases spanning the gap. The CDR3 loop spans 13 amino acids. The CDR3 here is CASSSEESYEQYV. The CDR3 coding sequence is TGTGCCAGCAGCTCAGAAGAGTCCTACGAGCAGTACGTC.

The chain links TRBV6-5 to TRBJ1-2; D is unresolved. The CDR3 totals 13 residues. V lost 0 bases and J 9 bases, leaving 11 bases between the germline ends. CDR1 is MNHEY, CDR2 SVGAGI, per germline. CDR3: CASSYSVFRSYTF. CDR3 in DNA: TGTGCCAGCAGTTACTCGGTGTTTCGTAGCTACACCTTC.

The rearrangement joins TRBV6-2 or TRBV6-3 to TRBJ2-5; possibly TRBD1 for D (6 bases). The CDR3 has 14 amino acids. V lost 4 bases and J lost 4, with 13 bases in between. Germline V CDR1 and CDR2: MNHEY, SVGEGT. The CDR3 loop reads CASSWGHLGETQYF. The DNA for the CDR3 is TGTGCCAGCAGTTGGGGACACCTCGGAGAGACCCAGTACTTC.

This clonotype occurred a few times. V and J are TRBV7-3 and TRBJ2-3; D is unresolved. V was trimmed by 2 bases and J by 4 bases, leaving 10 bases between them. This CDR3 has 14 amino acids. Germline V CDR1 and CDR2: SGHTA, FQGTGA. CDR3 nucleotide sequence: TGTGCCAGCAGCTTATATCCGATCCCAGATACGCAGTATTTT. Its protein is CASSLYPIPDTQYF. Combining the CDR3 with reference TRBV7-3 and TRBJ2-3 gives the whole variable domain GAGVSQTPSNKVTEKGKYVELRCDPISGHTALYWYRQSLGQGPEFLIYFQGTGAADDSGLPNDRFFAVRPEGSVSTLKIQRTERGDSAVYLCASSLYPIPDTQYFGPGTRLTVL.

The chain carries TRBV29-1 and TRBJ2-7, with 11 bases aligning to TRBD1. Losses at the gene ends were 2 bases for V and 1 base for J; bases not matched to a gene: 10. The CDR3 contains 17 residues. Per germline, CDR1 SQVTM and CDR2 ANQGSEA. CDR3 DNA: TGCAGCGTTGAAAAACTATCGGGGACAGGGGGGTCCTACGAGCAGTACTTC. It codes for CSVEKLSGTGGSYEQYF.

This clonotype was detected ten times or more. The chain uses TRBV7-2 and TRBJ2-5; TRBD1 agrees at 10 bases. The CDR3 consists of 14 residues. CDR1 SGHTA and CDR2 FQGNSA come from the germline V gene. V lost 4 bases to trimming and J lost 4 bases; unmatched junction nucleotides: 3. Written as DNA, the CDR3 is TGTGCCAGCAGCTCGACAGGGGGCGGAGAGACCCAGTACTTC. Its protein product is CASSSTGGGETQYF.

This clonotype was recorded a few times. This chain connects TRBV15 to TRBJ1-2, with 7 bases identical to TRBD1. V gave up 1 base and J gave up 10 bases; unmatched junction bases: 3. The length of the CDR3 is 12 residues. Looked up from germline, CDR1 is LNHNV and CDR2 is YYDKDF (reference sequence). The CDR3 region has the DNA TGTGCCACCAGCAGAGTGGGGACAGACTACACCTTC. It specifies CATSRVGTDYTF.

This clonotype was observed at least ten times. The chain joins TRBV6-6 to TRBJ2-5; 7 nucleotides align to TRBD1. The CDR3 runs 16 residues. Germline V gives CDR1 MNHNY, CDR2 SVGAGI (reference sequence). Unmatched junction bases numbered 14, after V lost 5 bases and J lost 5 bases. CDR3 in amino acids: CASSKGQSISLETQYF. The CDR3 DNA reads TGTGCCAGCAGTAAGGGACAGTCAATCTCCCTTGAGACCCAGTACTTC.

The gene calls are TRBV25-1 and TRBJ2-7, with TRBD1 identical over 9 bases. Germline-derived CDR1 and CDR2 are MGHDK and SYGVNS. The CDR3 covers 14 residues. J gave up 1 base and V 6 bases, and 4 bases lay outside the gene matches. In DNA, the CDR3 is TGTGCCAGCAGGGCGGGACAGGGATCCTACGAGCAGTACTTC. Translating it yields CASRAGQGSYEQYF.

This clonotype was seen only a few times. CDR3 in amino acids: CSASAGAYNEQFF. As DNA, the CDR3 is TGCAGTGCTAGTGCGGGGGCCTACAATGAGCAGTTCTTC. The chain uses TRBV20-1 and TRBJ2-1; TRBD2 agrees at 7 bases. The CDR3 covers 13 residues. The V segment lost 3 bases and the J segment 2 bases; nucleotides outside the gene matches: 1. The germline CDR1 and CDR2 sequences are DFQATT and SNEGSKA (reference sequence).

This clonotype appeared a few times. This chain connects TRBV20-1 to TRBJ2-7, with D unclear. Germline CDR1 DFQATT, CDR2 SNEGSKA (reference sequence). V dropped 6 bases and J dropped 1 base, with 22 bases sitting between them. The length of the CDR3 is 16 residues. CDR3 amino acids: CSAPAARPFSSYEQYV. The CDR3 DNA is TGCAGTGCCCCGGCGGCCCGACCGTTTTCTTCCTACGAGCAGTACGTC.

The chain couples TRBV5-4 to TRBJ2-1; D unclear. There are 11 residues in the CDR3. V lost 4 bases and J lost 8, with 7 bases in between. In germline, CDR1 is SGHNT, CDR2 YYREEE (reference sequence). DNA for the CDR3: TGTGCCAGCAGCACTGAGGATGAGCAGTTCTTC. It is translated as CASSTEDEQFF.

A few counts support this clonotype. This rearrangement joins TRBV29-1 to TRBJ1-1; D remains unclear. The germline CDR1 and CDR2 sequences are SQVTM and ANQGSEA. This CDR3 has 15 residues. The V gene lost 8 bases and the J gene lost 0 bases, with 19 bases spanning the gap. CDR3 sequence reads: CSTIADGRMNTEAFF. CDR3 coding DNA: TGCAGCACGATAGCGGACGGACGGATGAACACTGAAGCTTTCTTT. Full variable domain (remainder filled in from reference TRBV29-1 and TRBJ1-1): SAVISQKPSRDICQRGTSLTIQCQVDSQVTMMFWYRQQPGQSLTLIATANQGSEATYESGFVIDKFPISRPNLTFSTLTVSNMSPEDSSIYLCSTIADGRMNTEAFFGQGTRLTVV.

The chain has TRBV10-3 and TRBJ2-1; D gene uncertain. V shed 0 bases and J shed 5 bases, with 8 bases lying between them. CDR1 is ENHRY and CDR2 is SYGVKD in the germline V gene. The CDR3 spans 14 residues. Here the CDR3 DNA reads TGTGCCATCAGTGAGTCAAGGCAGAACAATGAGCAGTTCTTC. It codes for CAISESRQNNEQFF.

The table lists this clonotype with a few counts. This CDR3 is CASGMGGDQDTQYF. The CDR3 DNA sequence: TGTGCCAGCGGGATGGGGGGGGATCAAGATACGCAGTATTTT. This sequence joins TRBV6-6 and TRBJ2-3, with 7 bases aligning to TRBD2. The length of the CDR3 is 14 residues. With V trimmed by 8 bases and J by 5 bases, 10 bases remained unmatched. Germline V gene lookup returns CDR1 MNHNY and CDR2 SVGAGI (reference sequence).

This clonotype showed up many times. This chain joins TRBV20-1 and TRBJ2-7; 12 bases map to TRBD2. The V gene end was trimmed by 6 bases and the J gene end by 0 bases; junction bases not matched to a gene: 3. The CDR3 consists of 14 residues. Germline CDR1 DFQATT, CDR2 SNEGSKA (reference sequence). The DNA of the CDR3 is TGCAGTGCGCTAGCGGGGGGGAGCTCCTACGAGCAGTACGTC. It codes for CSALAGGSSYEQYV.

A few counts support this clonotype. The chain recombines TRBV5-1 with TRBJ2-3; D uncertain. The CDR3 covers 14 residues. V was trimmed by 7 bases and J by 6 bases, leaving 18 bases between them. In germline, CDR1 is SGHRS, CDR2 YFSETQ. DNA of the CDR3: TGCGCCAGCTGCCTACTTAGCCCGAGGGATACGCAGTATTTT. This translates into CASCLLSPRDTQYF.

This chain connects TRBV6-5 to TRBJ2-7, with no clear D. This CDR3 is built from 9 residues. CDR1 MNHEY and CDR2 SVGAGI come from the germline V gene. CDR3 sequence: CASSPRRRV. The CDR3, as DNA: TGTGCCAGCAGCCCGAGACGTCGGGTC.

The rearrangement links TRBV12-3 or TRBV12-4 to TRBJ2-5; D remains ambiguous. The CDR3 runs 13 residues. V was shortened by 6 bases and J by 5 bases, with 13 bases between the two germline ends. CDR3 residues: CASRSPGVETQYF. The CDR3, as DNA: TGTGCCAGCAGAAGCCCTGGAGTGGAGACCCAGTACTTC.

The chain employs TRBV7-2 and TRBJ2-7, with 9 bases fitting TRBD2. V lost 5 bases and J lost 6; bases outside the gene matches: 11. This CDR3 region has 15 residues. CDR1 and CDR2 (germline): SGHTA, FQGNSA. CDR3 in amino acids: CASSPGGTSSFEQYF. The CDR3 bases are TGTGCCAGCAGCCCCGGCGGGACTAGCAGTTTCGAGCAGTACTTC.

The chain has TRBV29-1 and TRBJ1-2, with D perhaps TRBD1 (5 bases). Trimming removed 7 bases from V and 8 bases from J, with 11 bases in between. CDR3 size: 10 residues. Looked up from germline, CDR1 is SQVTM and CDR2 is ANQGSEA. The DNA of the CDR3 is TGCAGCGCGGGGGATGACGGCTACACCTTC. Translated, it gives CSAGDDGYTF. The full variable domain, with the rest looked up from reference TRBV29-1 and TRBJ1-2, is SAVISQKPSRDICQRGTSLTIQCQVDSQVTMMFWYRQQPGQSLTLIATANQGSEATYESGFVIDKFPISRPNLTFSTLTVSNMSPEDSSIYLCSAGDDGYTFGSGTRLTVV.

The CDR3 DNA follows: TGTGCCATCAAACGCCAGGGCCAGTTCTTC. Its protein is CAIKRQGQFF. The V call is TRBV10-3, the J call TRBJ2-1; the D gene is possibly TRBD1 (5 bases). The germline gives CDR1 ENHRY, CDR2 SYGVKD. V lost 7 bases and J lost 13, with 11 bases in between. This CDR3 is built from 10 residues.

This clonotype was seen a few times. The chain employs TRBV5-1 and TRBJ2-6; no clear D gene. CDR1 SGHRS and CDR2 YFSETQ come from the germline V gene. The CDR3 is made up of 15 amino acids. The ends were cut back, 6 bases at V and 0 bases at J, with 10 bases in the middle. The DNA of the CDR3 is TGCGCCAGCACCGCAACCGGCTCTGGGGCCAACGTCCTGACTTTC. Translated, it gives CASTATGSGANVLTF.

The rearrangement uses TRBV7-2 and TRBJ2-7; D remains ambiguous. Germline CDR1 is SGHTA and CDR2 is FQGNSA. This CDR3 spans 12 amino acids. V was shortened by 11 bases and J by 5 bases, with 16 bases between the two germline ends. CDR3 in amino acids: CAAGRLSDEQYF. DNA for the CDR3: TGTGCCGCTGGCAGATTGTCAGACGAGCAGTACTTC.